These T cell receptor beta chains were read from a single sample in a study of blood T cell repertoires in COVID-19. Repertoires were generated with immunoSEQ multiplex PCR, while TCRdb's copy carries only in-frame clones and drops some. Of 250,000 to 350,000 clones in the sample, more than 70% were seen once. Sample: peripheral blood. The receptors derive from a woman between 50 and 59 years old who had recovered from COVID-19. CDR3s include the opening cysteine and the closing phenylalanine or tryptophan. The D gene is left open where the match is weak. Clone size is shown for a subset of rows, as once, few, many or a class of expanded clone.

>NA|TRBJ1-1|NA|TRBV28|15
TGTGCCAGCAGTCCGGGAGGACAGATGAACACTGAAGCTTTCTTT
CASSPGGQMNTEAFF
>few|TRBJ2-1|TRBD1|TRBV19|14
TGTGCCAGTAGGCGGGACAGGGCCCACAATGAGCAGTTCTTC
CASRRDRAHNEQFF
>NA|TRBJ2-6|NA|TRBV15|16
TGTGCCACCAGCAGAGAGAGATCTGCTGGGGCCAACGTCCTGACTTTC
CATSRERSAGANVLTF
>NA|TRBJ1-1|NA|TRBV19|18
TGTGCCAGTAGAGACATAGTCTCCAGGGGAGTGGTGAACACTGAAGCTTTCTTT
CASRDIVSRGVVNTEAFF
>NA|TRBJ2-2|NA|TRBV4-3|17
TGCGCCAGCAGCCAAGACGGCCGCAGGGGTTGGACCGGGGAGCTGTTTTTT
CASSQDGRRGWTGELFF
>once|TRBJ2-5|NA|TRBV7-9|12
TGTGCCATAGGGGTAATCCAAGAGACCCAGTACTTC
CAIGVIQETQYF
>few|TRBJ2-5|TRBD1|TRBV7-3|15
TGTGCCAGCAGCCTGGGACAGACAGACCAAGAGACCCAGTACTTC
CASSLGQTDQETQYF
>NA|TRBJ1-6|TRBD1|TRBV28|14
TGTGCCAGCTCACCGGGACAGGGCCCCGAGTCCCTCCACTTT
CASSPGQGPESLHF
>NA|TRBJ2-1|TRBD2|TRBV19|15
TGTGCCAGTACGGGACTAGCGGGGGCCTACAATGAGCAGTTCTTC
CASTGLAGAYNEQFF
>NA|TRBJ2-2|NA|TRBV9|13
TGTGCCAGCAGCCTTTTGAACACCGGGGAGCTGTTTTTT
CASSLLNTGELFF
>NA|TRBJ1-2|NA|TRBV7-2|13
TGTGCCAGCAGCTTCGGTGAGGCCTATGGCTACACCTTC
CASSFGEAYGYTF
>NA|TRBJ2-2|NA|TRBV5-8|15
TGTGCCAGCAGTCAGGACTATCCTGGCACCGGGGAGCTGTTTTTT
CASSQDYPGTGELFF
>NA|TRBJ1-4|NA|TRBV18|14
TGTGCCAGCTCACCACCGAACGGTTTTGAAAAACTGTTTTTT
CASSPPNGFEKLFF
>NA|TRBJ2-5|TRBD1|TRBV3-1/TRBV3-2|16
TGTGCCAGCAGCCCGGTAACAGGGGCTTCTCAAGAGACCCAGTACTTC
CASSPVTGASQETQYF
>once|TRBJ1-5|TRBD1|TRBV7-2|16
TGTGCCAGCAGCTTAGGAGGACAGGGGACCGGCCAGCCCCAGCATTTT
CASSLGGQGTGQPQHF
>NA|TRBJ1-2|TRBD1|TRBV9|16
TGTGCCAGCAGCTATGAACCGGGACAGGGTAACTATGGCTACACCTTC
CASSYEPGQGNYGYTF
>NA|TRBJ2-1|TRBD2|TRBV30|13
TGTGCCTGGAGAAGCGGGGGGGCGGGCTCCCTGTTCTTC
CAWRSGGAGSLFF
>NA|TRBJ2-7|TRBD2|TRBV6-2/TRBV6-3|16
TGTGCCAGCAGTTACTCCCTAGCGGGGGGAATCGACGAGCAGTACTTC
CASSYSLAGGIDEQYF
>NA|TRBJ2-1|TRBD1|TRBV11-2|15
TGTGCCAGCAGCGCATCGGGACAGGGATACAATGAGCAGTTCTTC
CASSASGQGYNEQFF
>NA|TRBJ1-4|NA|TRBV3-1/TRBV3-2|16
TGTGCCAGCAGCCAGGGTAGACTCCAATGGCGTGAAAAACTGTTTTTT
CASSQGRLQWREKLFF
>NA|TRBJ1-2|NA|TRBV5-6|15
TGTGCCAGCAGCTTGGCATTGGGGGGGAACTATGGCTACACCTTC
CASSLALGGNYGYTF
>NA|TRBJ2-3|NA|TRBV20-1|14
TGCAGTGCTAGTGAGTGGGCCAGCACAGATACGCAGTATTTT
CSASEWASTDTQYF
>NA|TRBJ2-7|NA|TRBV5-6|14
TGTGCCAGCAGCTCGGATCGAGGGACCTACGAGCAGTACTTC
CASSSDRGTYEQYF
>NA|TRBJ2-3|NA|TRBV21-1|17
TGTGCCAGCAGCTTTCTAGCGGGAGGGGTGGAGGTAGATACGCAGTATTTT
CASSFLAGGVEVDTQYF
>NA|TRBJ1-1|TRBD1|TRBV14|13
TGTGCCAGCAGCCAACTACGACAGGGTGGGGCTTTCTTT
CASSQLRQGGAFF
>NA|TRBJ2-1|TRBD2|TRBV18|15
TGTGCCAGCTCACCCGGGACTAGCGCCGACAATGAGCAGTTCTTC
CASSPGTSADNEQFF
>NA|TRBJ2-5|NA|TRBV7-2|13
TGTGCCAGCAGCCAAAGCGTTTTGGAGACCCAGTACTTC
CASSQSVLETQYF
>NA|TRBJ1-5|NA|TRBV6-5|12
TGTGCCAGCAGTTACCGCGATCAGCCCCAGCATTTT
CASSYRDQPQHF
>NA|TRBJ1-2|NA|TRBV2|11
TGTGCCAGCAGCGCCAGGCGAGGCTACACCTTC
CASSARRGYTF
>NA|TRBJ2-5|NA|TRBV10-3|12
TGTGCCATCTCTGGGGAGGAAGAGACCCAGTACTTC
CAISGEEETQYF
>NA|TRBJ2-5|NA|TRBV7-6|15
TGTGCCAGCAGCCTGGCGGGCAGGAGACAAGAGACCCAGTACTTC
CASSLAGRRQETQYF
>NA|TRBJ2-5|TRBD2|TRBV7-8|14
TGTGCCAGCAGTTGGCGGGAGTCTAGCGAGACCCAGTACTTC
CASSWRESSETQYF
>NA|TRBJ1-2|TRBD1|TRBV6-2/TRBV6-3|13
TGTGCCAGCAGCGAACAGGGGGACTATGGCTACACCTTC
CASSEQGDYGYTF
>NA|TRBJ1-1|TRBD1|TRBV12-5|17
TGTGCTAGTGGTTTGCTTACAGGGGCGGCTCAGAACACTGAAGCTTTCTTT
CASGLLTGAAQNTEAFF
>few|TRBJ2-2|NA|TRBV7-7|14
TGTGCCAGCAGCGCACAGGGTCGCGGCGGGGAGCTGTTTTTT
CASSAQGRGGELFF
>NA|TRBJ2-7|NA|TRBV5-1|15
TGCGCCAGCAGCTTGCTACAGGGTAAATCCTACGAGCAGTACTTC
CASSLLQGKSYEQYF
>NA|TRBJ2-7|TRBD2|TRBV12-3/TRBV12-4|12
TGTGCCAGCAGGGGACTAGGCTACGAGCAGTACTTC
CASRGLGYEQYF
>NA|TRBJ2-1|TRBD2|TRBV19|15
TGTGCCAGTAGTACAACCGGGACTAGTTACAATGAGCAGTTCTTC
CASSTTGTSYNEQFF
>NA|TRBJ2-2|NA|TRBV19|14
TGTGCCAGTAGTATAGGAGGGGGCACCGGGGAGCTGTTTTTT
CASSIGGGTGELFF
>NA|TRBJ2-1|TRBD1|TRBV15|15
TGTGCCACCAGCAGAGATCAGGGGGCGTGGAATGAGCAGTTCTTC
CATSRDQGAWNEQFF